This T cell receptor (beta chain) was observed in a study of T cells after yellow fever vaccination. Study as a whole: Preparation used SMART-Seq v4 Ultra Low Input for the low-cell-number fractions. Study-level results: Re-detected after boosting: most primary clones, 96% of CD4 and 80% to 90% of CD8. Researchers noted that a small share of clonotypes showed up in both CD4 and CD8 compartments.

The CDR3 runs to 16 residues. Germline-derived CDR1 and CDR2 are DFQATT and SNEGSKA (reference sequence). V lost 2 bases and J lost 5, with 18 bases in between. TCRdb re-called the 5' RACE reads with MiXCR, one entry per CDR3 protein. Here the sample spans about 230,000 distinct CDR3 sequences, 6% to 8% being singletons. This clonotype was found many times. The antigen is not known. Sequencing was performed on CD4+ T cells sorted from PBMCs, taken on the day of the yellow fever booster vaccination. The clonotype was recovered from a man younger than 45 who received the YFV17D yellow fever vaccine. The chain links TRBV20-1 to TRBJ2-2; D possibly corresponds to TRBD1 (6 bases). CDR3 amino acids: CSARSGLGAGTGELFF. In nucleotides, the CDR3 is TGCAGTGCTAGATCCGGACTGGGGGCTGGTACCGGGGAGCTGTTTTTT.